This TCR beta chain was retrieved from a study of OX40 agonist ivuxolimab in advanced cancers. Background for the entire study: Ivuxolimab was an agonistic, fully human IgG2 monoclonal antibody directed against OX40 (CD134), a costimulatory receptor. Three dose-escalation patients achieved partial responses, one with hepatocellular carcinoma and two with cutaneous melanoma. Patients were allowed to have had prior anti-PD-1, anti-PD-L1 or anti-CTLA-4 therapy, and approximately 43% of the dose-escalation patients had previously received checkpoint inhibitors. In the dose-escalation cohort, around 80% of patients were male, and the mean age was roughly 60 years with a range of roughly 20 to 85. Intravenous ivuxolimab was administered to patients every 2 weeks at six dose levels: 0.01, 0.1, 0.3, 1.5, 3 and 10 mg/kg. Of the approximately 54 patients in dose escalation, about 20 had hepatocellular carcinoma, approximately 15 had melanoma, 9 had renal cell carcinoma and 9 had head and neck cancer. Peripheral TCRbeta sequencing was intended to test whether TCR sequence diversity was altered and clonal T-cell expansion was caused by ivuxolimab. The monotherapy dose-escalation portion (N of about 50 patients) of the phase I ivuxolimab trial is reported in the paper.

Genomic DNA was isolated from the sorted cells so that the TCRbeta CDR3 region could be sequenced. The immunoSEQ Assay was used to sequence the TCRbeta CDR3 regions. TCRdb holds this immuneACCESS table with in-frame rearrangements only. Some clones are missing; in checked studies, unresolved V genes explain under half, and the rest has no known cause. This sample has under 150,000 clones in its table, and 85% to 95% of those were observed once. The ten largest make up 1% of the sample. Patients with a history of autoimmune disease or receiving systemic immunosuppression were excluded from the trial. Peripheral blood for TCR sequencing was collected from all dose cohorts at baseline, on cycle 4 day 1, and on cycle 7 day 1. Samples came from an open-label, multicenter, first-in-human phase I dose-escalation trial of ivuxolimab. Adults with locally advanced or metastatic melanoma, renal cell, hepatocellular, or head and neck squamous cell carcinoma were enrolled in the trial. Before TCR sequencing, CD4+ T cells and CD8+ T cells were sorted from peripheral blood as separate populations.

What the study reported, not specific to this receptor: At doses from 0.1 to 3.0 mg/kg, clonal expansion was seen in both CD4+ and CD8+ blood T cells between baseline and week 6. Low levels of normalized T-cell clonal expansion were also shown by some nonresponding patients. In partial responders in the 0.1-3.0 mg/kg groups, normalized peripheral clonal expansion was found to be among the lowest, especially among CD8+ T cells. The antigen specificity of the clonally expanded peripheral T cells was not determined. After ivuxolimab, CD8+ T cells had more expanded clones than CD4+ T cells on average.

About this clone: Its antigen has not been determined. Per-base quality was not reported, and no clone a single base away is much larger than it.

The germline V gene (reference sequence) yields MNHEY for CDR1 and SMNVEV for CDR2. The CDR3 runs 15 amino acids, cysteine and phenylalanine included. Here the CDR3 DNA is all that survives: 45 bases in frame from base 1. Here V drops 4 bases and J drops 4 bases, and the junction holds 8 bases not matched to any gene. This specimen consisted of CD4+ or CD8+ T cells sorted from blood, obtained in a trial of the OX40 agonist ivuxolimab. This TCR was recovered from an adult with an advanced solid tumor such as melanoma, head and neck, liver or kidney cancer. The V and J segments used are TRBV27 and TRBJ1-2; TRBD1 aligns with 8 central bases. In nucleotides, the sequence is TGTGCCAGCAGTTCCTCGGACAGGGTGGGCTATGGCTACACCTTC. Translation gives CASSSSDRVGYGYTF.